A single sample gave rise to the 29 T cell receptor beta chains below, sequenced in a study of blood T cell repertoires in COVID-19. Sequencing used immunoSEQ multiplex PCR; TCRdb keeps in-frame clones, though not all of them. The top ten clones hold around 9.6% of a sample with 70,000 or so clones, 80% of them seen once. The material sequenced was peripheral blood. The source is a human donor in a cohort sampled during active COVID-19.

The chain carries TRBV6-2 or TRBV6-3 and TRBJ1-5, with a tentative D call TRBD1 (5 bases). Trimming shortened V by 0 bases and J by 3 bases, and 15 bases separated the two germline ends. In germline, CDR1 is MNHEY, CDR2 SVGEGT. This CDR3 comprises 17 residues. The CDR3 region has the DNA TGTGCCAGCAGTTACTCGAAGTTGGGACTCAACAATCAGCCCCAGCATTTT. Its protein product is CASSYSKLGLNNQPQHF.

The chain is built from TRBV2 and TRBJ1-4; possibly TRBD1 for D (6 bases). With 5 bases removed from V and 8 bases from J, the gap between germline ends came to 12 bases. The CDR3 has 13 amino acids. Germline assignment: CDR1 SNHLY and CDR2 FYNNEI. The CDR3 coding sequence is TGTGCCAGCAGTCCTCAAAGGGGGGAAAAACTGTTTTTT. Residues: CASSPQRGEKLFF.

The genes are TRBV9 and TRBJ1-1; TRBD1 agrees at 7 bases. The germline gives CDR1 SGDLS, CDR2 YYNGEE. This CDR3 comprises 16 residues. J was trimmed by 4 bases and V by 4 bases; bases with no gene match: 13. The CDR3 loop reads CASSPYHNQGGTEAFF. In nucleotides, the CDR3 is TGTGCCAGCAGCCCTTACCATAACCAGGGGGGCACTGAAGCTTTCTTT.

This clone has only a few counts. The rearrangement uses TRBV7-9 and TRBJ2-7, with 10 nucleotides matching TRBD2. The ends lost 4 bases at V and 4 bases at J; junction bases unmatched: 4. CDR1 is SEHNR, CDR2 FQNEAQ, per germline (reference sequence). The CDR3 has 14 residues. CDR3 in DNA: TGTGCCAGCAGCTCCTCTAGCGGGAGATACGAGCAGTACTTC. It codes for CASSSSSGRYEQYF.

The V call is TRBV4-2, the J call TRBJ1-4; D is unresolved. The V gene lost 4 bases and the J gene lost 8 bases, with 17 bases spanning the gap. Germline CDR1 is LGHNA and CDR2 is YNFKEQ. The CDR3 contains 15 residues. CDR3 bases: TGTGCCAGCAGCCCCGCGGGGTCCAGTCGAGAAAAACTGTTTTTT. Translated, it gives CASSPAGSSREKLFF.

The chain is built from TRBV4-3 and TRBJ1-2; TRBD1 matches 11 bases. CDR3 length: 13 residues. The J segment lost 7 bases and the V segment lost 3 bases, leaving 1 base of the junction unmatched. Germline assignment: CDR1 LGHNA and CDR2 YSLEER. CDR3 residues: CASSHGQGAGYTF. CDR3 nucleotides: TGCGCCAGCAGCCACGGACAGGGGGCTGGCTACACCTTC.

This chain links TRBV6-2 or TRBV6-3 with TRBJ2-7, with 7 bases that match TRBD2. CDR1 and CDR2 from the germline V gene are MNHEY and SVGEGT. Trimming at V came to 5 bases and at J to 2 bases, leaving 15 bases not matched to a gene. This CDR3 region has 17 residues. The CDR3 DNA sequence: TGTGCCAGCAGTAGAAGGACGGGAGGATCCTTACCCTACGAGCAGTACTTC. This encodes CASSRRTGGSLPYEQYF.

V and J are TRBV11-3 and TRBJ2-1; 14 bases fit TRBD2. Germline CDR1 is SGHNT and CDR2 is YENEEA. The CDR3 has 15 residues. The V and J ends lost 6 bases and 10 bases, in that order; junction bases with no gene match: 8. The CDR3 sequence is CASSTGLAGVGEQFF. CDR3 nucleotides: TGTGCCAGCAGTACGGGACTAGCGGGAGTGGGGGAGCAGTTCTTC.

V usage is TRBV30 and J usage is TRBJ2-3, with a possible D match to TRBD1 (5 bases). Germline V gene lookup returns CDR1 GTSNPN and CDR2 SVGIG (reference sequence). The CDR3 contains 15 residues. The ends were cut back, 4 bases at V and 2 bases at J, with 16 bases in the middle. Here the CDR3 DNA reads TGTGCCTGGACAAAAGACAGTCTCCCCACAGATACGCAGTATTTT. This encodes CAWTKDSLPTDTQYF.

The chain has TRBV3-1 (or the pseudogene TRBV3-2) and TRBJ2-1; 10 bases match TRBD2. CDR1 is LGHDT and CDR2 is YNNKEL in the germline V gene (reference sequence). CDR3 size: 18 residues. V was pared by 4 bases and J by 0 bases, with 9 bases of the junction left unmatched. In DNA form, the CDR3 reads TGTGCCAGCAGCCCCTCTAGCGGGAGAACCCTCTCCTACAATGAGCAGTTCTTC. It translates to CASSPSSGRTLSYNEQFF.

The chain uses TRBV5-5 and TRBJ2-1, with a possible D match to TRBD1 (5 bases). Trimming stripped 3 bases from V and 15 bases from J, with 25 bases between. The CDR3 loop spans 15 amino acids. Germline V gives CDR1 SGHKS, CDR2 YYEKEE (reference sequence). The CDR3 region has the DNA TGTGCCAGCAGCTCCGCACAGGCAGCCCATTCGAAGGGGTTCTTC. This codes for CASSSAQAAHSKGFF.

The chain has TRBV9 and TRBJ2-7, with TRBD2 matching over 10 bases. Looked up from germline, CDR1 is SGDLS and CDR2 is YYNGEE. With 3 bases clipped from V and 4 bases from J, the junction kept 13 bases outside the gene matches. This CDR3 comprises 17 residues. The CDR3, as DNA: TGTGCCAGCAGCGCCACCATGGGGGTAGCGGGAGGATACGAGCAGTACTTC. Amino acids: CASSATMGVAGGYEQYF. The entire variable domain, with the rest obtained from reference TRBV9 and TRBJ2-7, is as follows: DSGVTQTPKHLITATGQRVTLRCSPRSGDLSVYWYQQSLDQGLQFLIQYYNGEERAKGNILERFSAQQFPDLHSELNLSSLELGDSALYFCASSATMGVAGGYEQYFGPGTRLTVT.

This chain uses TRBV5-4 with TRBJ2-3, with 12 bases identical to TRBD2. Germline V gene lookup returns CDR1 SGHNT and CDR2 YYREEE (reference sequence). The CDR3 spans 16 residues. J was trimmed by 2 bases and V by 4 bases; bases with no gene match: 5. The DNA of the CDR3 is TGTGCCAGCAGCCGGGGACTAGCGGGCCCCACAGATACGCAGTATTTT. Translation: CASSRGLAGPTDTQYF.

The chain couples TRBV5-1 to TRBJ1-1; 10 bases fit TRBD1. The J segment lost 11 bases and the V segment lost 4 bases, leaving 11 bases of the junction unmatched. Looked up from germline, CDR1 is SGHRS and CDR2 is YFSETQ. This CDR3 region has 14 residues. In nucleotides, the CDR3 is TGCGCCAGCAGCCCCACCGGGACAGGGGCGGACGCTTTCTTT. Its protein is CASSPTGTGADAFF.

V gene TRBV4-1 combines with J gene TRBJ2-7; 7 nucleotides agree with TRBD2. The CDR3 loop spans 15 amino acids. Germline assignment: CDR1 MGHRA and CDR2 YSYEKL. The trim removed 1 base at V and 3 bases at J, leaving 6 bases unmatched. The CDR3, as DNA: TGCGCCAGCAGCCAAGGGGGGGGGACTCACTACGAGCAGTACTTC. Protein: CASSQGGGTHYEQYF.

This clone has a handful of counts. The chain has TRBV4-1 and TRBJ2-1, with D unclear. V was pared by 4 bases and J by 15 bases, with 16 bases between. There are 12 residues in the CDR3. CDR1 is MGHRA and CDR2 is YSYEKL in the germline V gene. In DNA form, the CDR3 reads TGCGCCAGCAGCCCTACCTTGGGCCGGCCGTTCTTC. The encoded protein is CASSPTLGRPFF.

V usage is TRBV7-2 and J usage is TRBJ2-2; D call uncertain. The V end lost 6 bases, the J end lost 1 base, and 12 bases lay between the germline ends. Germline V gene lookup returns CDR1 SGHTA and CDR2 FQGNSA. The CDR3 has 15 amino acids. The CDR3 coding sequence is TGTGCCAGCAGAAATCTCGGCGGGAACACCGGGGAGCTGTTTTTT. Translated, it gives CASRNLGGNTGELFF.

This clone was found once. Additional DNA sequences in this sample encode the identical CDR3. The chain uses TRBV5-1 and TRBJ2-3; perhaps TRBD2 as D (5 bases). Germline CDR1 is SGHRS and CDR2 is YFSETQ. Trimming pared 0 bases from V and 6 bases from J, leaving 11 bases between. This CDR3 spans 14 amino acids. The CDR3 nucleotides read TGCGCCAGCAGCTTGGCCGGAGGACGGGATACGCAGTATTTT. Translating gives CASSLAGGRDTQYF.

This rearrangement joins TRBV10-3 to TRBJ2-7; 10 bases line up with TRBD2. J gave up 3 bases and V 10 bases, and 9 bases lay outside the gene matches. This CDR3 comprises 14 residues. CDR1 ENHRY and CDR2 SYGVKD come from the germline V gene. CDR3 coding DNA: TGTGCCACCGCGGGACTAGCGAGAGTCTACGAGCAGTACTTC. Its translation: CATAGLARVYEQYF.

This sequence joins TRBV10-3 and TRBJ1-5; possibly TRBD1 for D (6 bases). This CDR3 has 15 residues. The germline gives CDR1 ENHRY, CDR2 SYGVKD. V was shortened by 3 bases and J by 3 bases, with 12 bases between the two germline ends. CDR3 residues: CAISDSRGNNQPQHF. The DNA for the CDR3 is TGTGCCATCAGTGATTCCAGGGGTAACAATCAGCCCCAGCATTTT.

The chain links TRBV6-1 to TRBJ2-7; tentative D call: TRBD2 (6 bases). Trimming left V 2 bases short and J 3 bases short, with 8 bases between. Germline V gene data show CDR1 as MNHNS and CDR2 as SASEGT. CDR3 length: 13 amino acids. CDR3 DNA sequence: TGTGCCAGCAGTGAACAGACTAGCTACGAGCAGTACTTC. Translated, it gives CASSEQTSYEQYF.

V is TRBV11-2 and J is TRBJ2-4, with TRBD2 as a possible D gene (5 bases). Germline lookup yields CDR1 SGHAT and CDR2 FQNNGV. V lost 5 bases and J lost 9, with 8 bases in between. This CDR3 comprises 11 residues. CDR3 sequence reads: CASSAGPIQYF. The CDR3 coding sequence is TGTGCCAGCAGCGCGGGTCCCATTCAGTACTTC.

In its sample, this clone was seen a few times. The rearrangement joins TRBV28 to TRBJ1-5; tentatively, D is TRBD1 (6 bases). CDR1 and CDR2 from the germline V gene are MDHEN and SYDVKM. This CDR3 comprises 13 residues. V lost 7 bases and J lost 9, with 16 bases in between. The CDR3 loop is CASTSTGVRPQHF. The CDR3 DNA reads as TGTGCCAGCACCTCGACAGGAGTCAGGCCCCAGCATTTT. The full variable domain, in which reference TRBV28 and TRBJ1-5 provide the parts outside the CDR3, is DVKVTQSSRYLVKRTGEKVFLECVQDMDHENMFWYRQDPGLGLRLIYFSYDVKMKEKGDIPEGYSVSREKKERFSLILESASTNQTSMYLCASTSTGVRPQHFGDGTRLSIL.

This chain uses TRBV29-1 with TRBJ1-1; maybe TRBD1 (6 bases). CDR1 and CDR2 (germline): SQVTM, ANQGSEA. The length of the CDR3 is 13 residues. Deletions cut 4 bases from V and 3 bases from J, with 12 bases between. The CDR3 is CSVAGARYTEAFF. CDR3 in DNA: TGCAGCGTTGCAGGGGCGCGTTACACTGAAGCTTTCTTT.

CDR3: CSAGTVDGYTF. The CDR3 bases are TGCAGTGCTGGGACAGTCGATGGCTACACCTTC. The gene calls are TRBV20-1 and TRBJ1-2; 7 bases are shared with TRBD1. After removal of 5 bases from V and 6 bases from J, the junction contained 3 bases not matched to a gene. The CDR3 has 11 amino acids. Looked up from germline, CDR1 is DFQATT and CDR2 is SNEGSKA (reference sequence).

This clone showed up just a few times. The CDR3 reads CATSDYRDRADNEQFF. CDR3 DNA sequence: TGTGCCACCAGTGATTACCGGGACAGGGCTGATAATGAGCAGTTCTTC. The chain is built from TRBV24-1 and TRBJ2-1, with TRBD1 matching over 9 bases. V lost 2 bases to trimming and J lost 7 bases; unmatched junction nucleotides: 8. Germline V CDR1 and CDR2: KGHDR, SFDVKD. CDR3 length equals 16 residues.

This clone was counted between two and nine times. This chain links TRBV6-2 or TRBV6-3 with TRBJ2-7; D is perhaps TRBD2 (5 bases). With 2 bases removed from V and 6 bases from J, the gap between germline ends came to 11 bases. This CDR3 spans 13 amino acids. The germline V gene encodes CDR1 MNHEY and CDR2 SVGEGT. The DNA for the CDR3 is TGTGCCAGCAGTTACCCGAGGGCTCGCGAGCAGTACTTC. It specifies CASSYPRAREQYF.

V and J are TRBV7-9 and TRBJ2-3; 8 bases map to TRBD1. Germline CDR1 is SEHNR and CDR2 is FQNEAQ (reference sequence). With 0 bases clipped from V and 3 bases from J, the junction kept 5 bases outside the gene matches. CDR3 length: 16 residues. For the CDR3, the DNA is TGTGCCAGCAGCTTAGCGTCCAGGGGGCAGACAGATACGCAGTATTTT. It yields the protein CASSLASRGQTDTQYF.

The CDR3: CASSTTGGGSYNEQFF. In nucleotides, the CDR3 is TGTGCCAGCAGCACTACAGGGGGAGGCTCCTACAATGAGCAGTTCTTC. This sequence joins TRBV6-6 and TRBJ2-1; the match to TRBD1 covers 8 bases. Germline V lookup: CDR1 MNHNY, CDR2 SVGAGI (reference sequence). Unmatched junction bases numbered 7, after V lost 6 bases and J lost 0 bases. This CDR3 spans 16 amino acids.